This T cell receptor beta chain was retrieved from a study of blood T cell repertoires in COVID-19. About the research overall: Samples taken during acute and convalescent COVID-19 were collected in the United States, Italy and Spain.

Per the study methods: How many nucleated cells were present was estimated from reference gene primer amplification. Method: immunoSEQ multiplex PCR; TCRdb's copy keeps in-frame clones and lacks some. The D gene and trimming were derived from the DNA, and the V and J assignments and clone size from that table. The profile shows roughly 100,000 clones, approximately 86% of them singletons. In this sample, this clone turned up once. This CDR3 has 13 residues. Germline CDR1 and CDR2: LGHDT and YNNKEL (reference sequence). Trimming left V 4 bases short and J 1 base short, with 7 bases between. Sequenced: peripheral blood. The V gene is TRBV3-1 (or the pseudogene TRBV3-2), the J gene TRBJ1-1, with D unclear. The clonotype comes from a woman over 75 with acute or convalescent COVID-19. The chain's CDR3 is CASSRRQNTEAFF. The CDR3 DNA follows: TGTGCCAGCAGCCGTAGACAGAACACTGAAGCTTTCTTT.